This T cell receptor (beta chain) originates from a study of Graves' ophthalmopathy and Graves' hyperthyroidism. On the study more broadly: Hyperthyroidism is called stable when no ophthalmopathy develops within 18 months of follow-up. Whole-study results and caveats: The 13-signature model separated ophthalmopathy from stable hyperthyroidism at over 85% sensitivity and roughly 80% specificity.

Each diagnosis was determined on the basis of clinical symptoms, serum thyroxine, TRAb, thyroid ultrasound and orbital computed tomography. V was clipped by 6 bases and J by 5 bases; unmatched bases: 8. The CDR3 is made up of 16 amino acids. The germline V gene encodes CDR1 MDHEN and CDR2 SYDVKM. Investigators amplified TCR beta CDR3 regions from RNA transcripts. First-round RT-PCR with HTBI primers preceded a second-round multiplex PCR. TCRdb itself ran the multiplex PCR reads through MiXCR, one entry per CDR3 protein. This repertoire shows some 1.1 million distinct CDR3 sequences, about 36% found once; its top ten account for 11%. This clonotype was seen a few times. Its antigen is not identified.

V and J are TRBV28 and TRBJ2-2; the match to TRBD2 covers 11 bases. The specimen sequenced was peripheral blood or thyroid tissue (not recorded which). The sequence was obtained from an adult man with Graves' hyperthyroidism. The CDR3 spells CASSVAGGPMTGELFF. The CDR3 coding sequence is TGTGCCAGCAGCGTAGCGGGGGGGCCCATGACCGGGGAGCTGTTTTTT. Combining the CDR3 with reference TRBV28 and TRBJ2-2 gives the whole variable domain DVKVTQSSRYLVKRTGEKVFLECVQDMDHENMFWYRQDPGLGLRLIYFSYDVKMKEKGDIPEGYSVSREKKERFSLILESASTNQTSMYLCASSVAGGPMTGELFFGEGSRLTVL.